This T cell receptor (beta chain) is from a study of T cell repertoires in cytomegalovirus infection. Study conclusions and caveats: Summed public TCR beta family frequency identified CMV carriers bearing the relevant HLA. HLA-C-restricted TCR beta clonotypes specific for CMV led the ex vivo response.

One entry per CDR3 protein, called by TCRdb with MiXCR from the reads. Among roughly 720,000 distinct CDR3 sequences, less than 40% were seen once, and the ten largest hold roughly 2.8%. A few counts support this clonotype. Its antigen is still unknown. Trimming removed 2 bases at V and 11 bases at J, with 13 bases between. The germline gives CDR1 SGHTA, CDR2 FQGTGA. CDR3 size: 14 residues. The chain uses TRBV7-3 and TRBJ1-6; the D gene is possibly TRBD1 (5 bases). Sequenced: PBMCs. The TCR comes from a human donor in good health (CMV status not recorded). Some clones in this sample may be carry-over from other donors' samples. CDR3 bases: TGTGCCAGCAGCTTAGGGGCCGGGAGGGCACCCCTCCACTTT. Its protein product is CASSLGAGRAPLHF.